This note documents a single T cell receptor beta chain sequence. The ends were cut back, 2 bases at V and 5 bases at J, with 11 bases in the middle. The CDR3 totals 13 residues. Germline CDR1 and CDR2: SGHRS and YFSETQ. Primers: 60 Vbeta forward and 13 Jbeta reverse. As originally analysed: It was a later analysis that counted around 85 million unique TCR beta chains, of which some 10 million were shared. Clones were sequenced by immunoSEQ multiplex PCR, and TCRdb holds only the in-frame ones, with some missing. Clone size and the V and J calls come from that table; the DNA yielded D and trimming. Here the sample spans roughly 62,000 clones, approximately 77% being singletons. The data stem from a study of cytomegalovirus exposure and HLA in healthy donors. Overall study context: Most donors, around 81% of a few hundred genotyped, fell in the Caucasian-associated ancestry cluster.

Sampled while nominally healthy, donors likely had unrecorded immune exposures. This TCR came from a woman in her forties in good health and CMV-seropositive. The chain recombines TRBV5-1 with TRBJ2-7; D may be TRBD1 (6 bases). Sample: PBMCs. CDR3 coding DNA: TGCGCCAGCAGCTTTCAGGGGTACAACGAGCAGTACTTC. Its translation: CASSFQGYNEQYF.